This entry lists 24 T cell receptor beta chains sequenced from one sample in a study of cytomegalovirus exposure and HLA in healthy donors (dated by TCRdb to about 2017). Library construction relied on the immunoSEQ multiplex PCR assay. For the multiplex PCR, a mixture combining 60 forward primers for TCR Vbeta segments and 13 reverse primers for TCR Jbeta segments was used. This immuneACCESS table, as held by TCRdb, lists in-frame sequences with V and J called but not all clones. Of the missing ones, under half trace to an unresolved V gene in checked studies; the others have no known cause. This sample lists about 120,000 clones; 77% were detected once. Clones ranked in the top ten supply 4.5% to 6% of the sample. The sequenced sample was PBMCs. These receptors were collected from a man aged 18 to 35 in good health and CMV-seropositive.

The genes are TRBV30 and TRBJ2-1; TRBD2 aligns across 9 bases. There are 15 residues in the CDR3. Per germline, CDR1 GTSNPN and CDR2 SVGIG (reference sequence). Unmatched junction bases numbered 4, after V lost 0 bases and J lost 4 bases. CDR3 residues: CAWSVGSGRYNEQFF. The DNA of the CDR3 is TGTGCCTGGAGTGTAGGTAGCGGGAGATACAATGAGCAGTTCTTC.

The sample holds a few counts of this clone. V usage is TRBV9 and J usage is TRBJ2-2; 8 bases align to TRBD1. The trim removed 4 bases at V and 4 bases at J, leaving 9 bases unmatched. The CDR3 length is 16 residues. CDR1 and CDR2 (germline): SGDLS, YYNGEE. For the CDR3, the DNA is TGTGCCAGCAGCCCACCGGGACAGGAGGTCACCGGGGAGCTGTTTTTT. Amino acid sequence: CASSPPGQEVTGELFF.

The chain combines TRBV7-9 with TRBJ1-5, with D possibly TRBD1 on 5 matching bases. Germline V gene sequence: CDR1 SEHNR, CDR2 FQNEAQ (reference sequence). Trimming removed 0 bases from V and 0 bases from J, with 9 bases in between. The CDR3 length is 16 residues. The CDR3 DNA is TGTGCCAGCAGCTTAGCTACAGGTAATAGCAATCAGCCCCAGCATTTT. It codes for CASSLATGNSNQPQHF.

The V gene is TRBV4-1, the J gene TRBJ2-5, with TRBD1 as a possible D gene (6 bases). Trimming left V 0 bases short and J 5 bases short, with 7 bases between. The CDR3 spans 13 residues. Germline V CDR1 and CDR2: MGHRA, YSYEKL. CDR3 in DNA: TGCGCCAGCAGCCAAGAGAGGGGGGAGACCCAGTACTTC. Translated, it gives CASSQERGETQYF.

V is TRBV18 and J is TRBJ1-2; TRBD1 aligns across 7 bases. J was trimmed by 3 bases and V by 2 bases; bases with no gene match: 0. The CDR3 is 13 amino acids. Germline V gene lookup returns CDR1 KGHSH and CDR2 LQKENI. CDR3 protein: CASSPTGDYGYTF. The DNA for the CDR3 is TGTGCCAGCTCACCAACAGGGGACTATGGCTACACCTTC. Using reference TRBV18 and TRBJ1-2 for the parts outside the CDR3, the full variable domain is NAGVMQNPRHLVRRRGQEARLRCSPMKGHSHVYWYRQLPEEGLKFMVYLQKENIIDESGMPKERFSAEFPKEGPSILRIQQVVRGDSAAYFCASSPTGDYGYTFGSGTRLTVV.

In its sample, this clone was seen once. V and J are TRBV2 and TRBJ2-7; 8 nucleotides match TRBD1. V was clipped by 9 bases and J by 0 bases; unmatched bases: 7. The CDR3 is 14 amino acids. The germline gives CDR1 SNHLY, CDR2 FYNNEI. This CDR3 reads CARNTGGPSYEQYF. CDR3 DNA sequence: TGTGCCAGGAACACAGGGGGACCCTCCTACGAGCAGTACTTC.

This sequence joins TRBV9 and TRBJ1-2; no clear D gene. Germline V gene data show CDR1 as SGDLS and CDR2 as YYNGEE. V was pared by 4 bases and J by 2 bases, with 18 bases between. CDR3 size: 16 residues. The CDR3 DNA reads TGTGCCAGCAGCCCGACCCCAGGTGAATTAAACTATGGCTACACCTTC. This codes for CASSPTPGELNYGYTF.

The rearrangement uses TRBV11-3 and TRBJ1-3; D not resolved. The length of the CDR3 is 16 residues. V lost 0 bases to trimming and J lost 0 bases, with 9 bases between them. Germline-derived CDR1 and CDR2 are SGHNT and YENEEA. DNA of the CDR3: TGTGCCAGCAGCTTAGACAGAAACCTCTCTGGAAACACCATATATTTT. Protein product: CASSLDRNLSGNTIYF.

On this clone: A read error may account for a junction end that differs from germline. The chain is built from TRBV6-4 and TRBJ2-1, with 15 bases lining up with TRBD2. CDR1 MRHNA and CDR2 SNTAGT come from the germline V gene. The CDR3 has 16 amino acids. The CDR3 protein is CASSDLGLAGGDEQLF. The CDR3 coding sequence is TGTGCCAGCAGTGACCTGGGACTAGCGGGGGGTGATGAGCAGCTCTTC.

The J gene is TRBJ1-2, the V gene TRBV6-6; D gene uncertain. V was pared by 5 bases and J by 9 bases, with 25 bases between. CDR1 is MNHNY and CDR2 is SVGAGI in the germline V gene (reference sequence). The CDR3 is 16 amino acids. CDR3: CASSPKVSGGIVRYTF. The CDR3 DNA sequence: TGTGCCAGCAGTCCAAAGGTCTCAGGAGGGATAGTTCGCTACACCTTC.

The chain carries TRBV4-1 and TRBJ1-1; 7 bases are shared with TRBD1. Germline V lookup: CDR1 MGHRA, CDR2 YSYEKL. Losses at the gene ends were 5 bases for V and 7 bases for J; bases not matched to a gene: 28. This CDR3 contains 20 residues. In nucleotides, the CDR3 is TGCGCCAGCAGCGCCCGGGACAGTTATTATTCGGAGGGCCCCAGAAATGAAGCTTTCTTT. Encoded protein: CASSARDSYYSEGPRNEAFF.

This clone was seen a handful of times. The rearrangement uses TRBV19 and TRBJ2-1; 10 bases agree with TRBD2. Germline assignment: CDR1 LNHDA and CDR2 SQIVND (reference sequence). The ends lost 7 bases at V and 1 base at J; junction bases unmatched: 4. The CDR3 has 15 residues. In DNA, the CDR3 is TGTGCCAGTACCTCTAGCGGGAGTTCCTACAATGAGCAGTTCTTC. It translates to CASTSSGSSYNEQFF.

This clone appeared once. V usage is TRBV19 and J usage is TRBJ2-2, with 14 positions matching TRBD2. CDR1 and CDR2 (germline): LNHDA, SQIVND (reference sequence). The CDR3 is made up of 16 amino acids. Trimming cost V 8 bases and J 10 bases; bases outside gene matches: 12. The CDR3 bases are TGTGCCAGTTCACCCCCGGGACTAGCGGGAGAAGAGGAGCTGTTTTTT. It yields the protein CASSPPGLAGEEELFF.

Regarding this clone: An end of the junction differs from the germline gene, which may be a read error. The chain is built from TRBV30 and TRBJ2-4, with D possibly TRBD2 on 5 matching bases. This CDR3 is built from 12 residues. Germline CDR1 is GTSNPN and CDR2 is SVGIG (reference sequence). CDR3 sequence: CAWKGGINSQYF. The CDR3 region has the DNA TGTGCCTGGAAAGGAGGTATAAACAGTCAGTACTTC.

The chain employs TRBV5-1 and TRBJ2-7, with 9 nucleotides matching TRBD1. The CDR3 is 15 residues long. Germline V gene sequence: CDR1 SGHRS, CDR2 YFSETQ. V was pared by 0 bases and J by 3 bases, with 4 bases of the junction left unmatched. The CDR3 nucleotides read TGCGCCAGCAGCTTGGGCGGGACAGGGAGCTACGAGCAGTACTTC. Its translation: CASSLGGTGSYEQYF. The full variable domain, its missing parts supplied by reference TRBV5-1 and TRBJ2-7, is KAGVTQTPRYLIKTRGQQVTLSCSPISGHRSVSWYQQTPGQGLQFLFEYFSETQRNKGNFPGRFSGRQFSNSRSEMNVSTLELGDSALYLCASSLGGTGSYEQYFGPGTRLTVT.

The chain is built from TRBV27 and TRBJ1-1; D gene uncertain. With 1 base removed from V and 4 bases from J, the gap between germline ends came to 10 bases. CDR3 size: 14 residues. Germline values: CDR1 MNHEY, CDR2 SMNVEV (reference sequence). The DNA of the CDR3 is TGTGCCAGCAGTTTATTAGGAGGAGGCACTGAAGCTTTCTTT. Residues: CASSLLGGGTEAFF.

The genes are TRBV5-1 and TRBJ2-3, with 8 bases fitting TRBD2. The ends lost 8 bases at V and 6 bases at J; junction bases unmatched: 11. Germline V gene data show CDR1 as SGHRS and CDR2 as YFSETQ. This CDR3 comprises 14 residues. The CDR3 DNA sequence: TGCGCCAGTAAAAAAGCGGGGGCCAGGGATACGCAGTATTTT. Translation gives CASKKAGARDTQYF.

This clone was picked up one time. The chain carries TRBV9 and TRBJ2-7, with 14 positions matching TRBD2. Germline trimming cut 3 bases from V and 3 bases from J; bases unmatched to any gene: 5. The CDR3 spans 16 residues. CDR1 SGDLS and CDR2 YYNGEE come from the germline V gene. The CDR3 DNA sequence: TGTGCCAGCAGCGCCGGGACTAGCGGGGGAGTCTACGAGCAGTACTTC. This codes for CASSAGTSGGVYEQYF.

The genes are TRBV6-5 and TRBJ2-1, with D perhaps matching TRBD2 (5 bases). Germline V lookup: CDR1 MNHEY, CDR2 SVGAGI. The CDR3 covers 15 residues. V was shortened by 0 bases and J by 6 bases, with 12 bases between the two germline ends. Here the CDR3 reads CASSYSSGVTNEQFF. The CDR3 DNA reads as TGTGCCAGCAGTTACTCGAGCGGAGTCACCAATGAGCAGTTCTTC.

The chain employs TRBV5-4 and TRBJ1-1; perhaps TRBD1 as D (6 bases). The V gene's germline CDR1 is SGHNT and CDR2 YYREEE (reference sequence). This CDR3 contains 14 residues. V shed 0 bases and J shed 4 bases, with 10 bases lying between them. The CDR3 coding sequence is TGTGCCAGCAGCTTGGGCACAGGGAGCACTGAAGCTTTCTTT. Protein product: CASSLGTGSTEAFF. Full variable domain (outside the CDR3, taken from reference TRBV5-4 and TRBJ1-1): ETGVTQSPTHLIKTRGQQVTLRCSSQSGHNTVSWYQQALGQGPQFIFQYYREEENGRGNFPPRFSGLQFPNYSSELNVNALELDDSALYLCASSLGTGSTEAFFGQGTRLTVV.

The sample holds a few counts of this clone. This chain connects TRBV6-5 to TRBJ1-2; D remains ambiguous. V gave up 6 bases and J gave up 6 bases, with 17 bases separating them. The CDR3 is 14 amino acids. CDR1 and CDR2 from the germline V gene are MNHEY and SVGAGI. CDR3 residues: CASRSHQYTDGYTF. In DNA, the CDR3 is TGTGCCAGCAGGTCTCATCAATATACGGATGGCTACACCTTC.

J is TRBJ2-1 and V is TRBV7-6, with D hard to call. Looked up from germline, CDR1 is SGHVS and CDR2 is FNYEAQ. Trimming stripped 6 bases from V and 3 bases from J, with 12 bases between. CDR3 length equals 14 residues. CDR3 loop: CASSRAPGYNEQFF. For the CDR3, the DNA is TGTGCCAGCAGTCGTGCCCCAGGCTACAATGAGCAGTTCTTC. Full variable domain (missing parts from reference TRBV7-6 and TRBJ2-1): GAGVSQSPRYKVTKRGQDVALRCDPISGHVSLYWYRQALGQGPEFLTYFNYEAQQDKSGLPNDRFSAERPEGSISTLTIQRTEQRDSAMYRCASSRAPGYNEQFFGPGTRLTVL.

The CDR3 DNA reads as TGCGCCAGCAGCCAAGCCCACTGGACAGGGGGCATCGACGAGCAGTACTTC. Translation: CASSQAHWTGGIDEQYF. V usage is TRBV4-1 and J usage is TRBJ2-7, with 11 bases matching TRBD1. Germline trimming cut 1 base from V and 5 bases from J; bases unmatched to any gene: 10. The V gene's germline CDR1 is MGHRA and CDR2 YSYEKL. The CDR3 is 17 amino acids.

This clone came up a few times. The chain joins TRBV15 to TRBJ1-4; 9 bases match TRBD1. Looked up from germline, CDR1 is LNHNV and CDR2 is YYDKDF (reference sequence). Trimming at V came to 6 bases and at J to 2 bases, leaving 10 bases not matched to a gene. The CDR3 totals 17 residues. Written as DNA, the CDR3 is TGTGCCACCAGTCGCACAGGGGGCGAGTCCACTAATGAAAAACTGTTTTTT. Its protein is CATSRTGGESTNEKLFF.